This entry lists 10 T cell receptor beta chains sequenced from one sample in a study of OX40 agonist ivuxolimab in advanced cancers. Repertoires were generated with immunoSEQ multiplex PCR, while TCRdb's copy carries only in-frame clones and drops some. The sample has about 40,000 clones; approximately 89% are singletons. The source was CD4+ or CD8+ T cells sorted from blood, collected in a trial of the OX40 agonist ivuxolimab. All receptors derive from an adult with an advanced solid tumor such as melanoma, head and neck, liver or kidney cancer.

Relative to its sample, this clone is medium-sized. The chain has TRBV19 and TRBJ1-2; a possible D gene is TRBD1 (6 bases). This CDR3 contains 15 residues. Per germline, CDR1 LNHDA and CDR2 SQIVND (reference sequence). Between the trimmed V and J ends, which lost 5 bases and 2 bases, there was a span of 15 bases. The CDR3 region is CASSLETGPNYGYTF. The CDR3 nucleotides read TGTGCCAGTAGTCTCGAGACAGGTCCAAACTATGGCTACACCTTC.

A single count supports this clone. V is TRBV18 and J is TRBJ2-5; D is uncertain. Germline V gene sequence: CDR1 KGHSH, CDR2 LQKENI. Trimming removed 4 bases from V and 4 bases from J, with 10 bases in between. This CDR3 region has 13 residues. The CDR3 spells CASSRAGGETQYF. CDR3 nucleotide sequence: TGTGCCAGCTCACGGGCCGGCGGAGAGACCCAGTACTTC. The whole variable domain, filled in from reference TRBV18 and TRBJ2-5, reads NAGVMQNPRHLVRRRGQEARLRCSPMKGHSHVYWYRQLPEEGLKFMVYLQKENIIDESGMPKERFSAEFPKEGPSILRIQQVVRGDSAAYFCASSRAGGETQYFGPGTRLLVL.

The chain uses TRBV6-5 and TRBJ2-5; 10 positions agree with TRBD1. CDR1 is MNHEY, CDR2 SVGAGI, per germline. J was trimmed by 6 bases and V by 5 bases; bases with no gene match: 9. The CDR3 has 15 residues. CDR3 sequence (DNA): TGTGCCAGCAGTGCCGGGACAGGGGAGTTAAAGACCCAGTACTTC. This encodes CASSAGTGELKTQYF.

The chain uses TRBV7-9 and TRBJ1-2; D ambiguous. Trimming took 1 base from V and 6 from J, leaving 12 bases between them. The CDR3 covers 14 residues. The germline CDR1 and CDR2 sequences are SEHNR and FQNEAQ (reference sequence). CDR3 DNA: TGTGCCAGCAGCTTAGAGATCAAGGGCAATGGCTACACCTTC. Protein product: CASSLEIKGNGYTF.

This chain joins TRBV28 and TRBJ1-1; no clear D gene. Germline V gene data show CDR1 as MDHEN and CDR2 as SYDVKM. The CDR3 spans 14 residues. Trimming took 3 bases from V and 1 from J, leaving 9 bases between them. Here the CDR3 DNA reads TGTGCCAGCAGTTTTTGGGTGGGGAACACTGAAGCTTTCTTT. Translation gives CASSFWVGNTEAFF.

The gene calls are TRBV5-1 and TRBJ1-2; D gene ambiguous. Germline V lookup: CDR1 SGHRS, CDR2 YFSETQ. Trimming removed 4 bases from V and 7 bases from J, with 20 bases in between. CDR3 length equals 15 residues. CDR3 in DNA: TGCGCCAGCAGCCAACCCTTTAGCGGGGTGGGTGGCTACACCTTC. Amino acids: CASSQPFSGVGGYTF.

The gene calls are TRBV6-6 and TRBJ1-4, with TRBD1 as a possible D gene (6 bases). Per the germline V gene, CDR1 is MNHNY and CDR2 is SVGAGI (reference sequence). CDR3 length: 15 amino acids. V gave up 5 bases and J gave up 3 bases, with 13 bases separating them. CDR3 sequence (DNA): TGTGCCAGCAGTCCCGGGGGGGCACCTAATGAAAAACTGTTTTTT. Translation gives CASSPGGAPNEKLFF.

This clone is medium-sized (0.01 to 0.1%) in the sample. This chain links TRBV28 with TRBJ1-6; weak D call: TRBD1 (5 bases). CDR3 length equals 13 residues. Per germline, CDR1 MDHEN and CDR2 SYDVKM. The V and J ends lost 3 bases and 10 bases respectively, with 10 bases between them. CDR3 protein: CASSFGAWSPLHF. Here the CDR3 DNA reads TGTGCCAGCAGTTTTGGGGCCTGGTCACCCCTCCACTTT.

This chain joins TRBV28 and TRBJ1-2; possibly TRBD1 for D (5 bases). CDR3 length: 13 amino acids. Germline V gene lookup returns CDR1 MDHEN and CDR2 SYDVKM. Trimming pared 1 base from V and 3 bases from J, leaving 6 bases between. CDR3 loop: CASSLLTDYGYTF. CDR3 nucleotide sequence: TGTGCCAGCAGTTTATTGACAGACTATGGCTACACCTTC.

The chain uses TRBV6-5 and TRBJ2-7; the D is unclear. V was trimmed by 7 bases and J by 3 bases, leaving 10 bases between them. CDR1 is MNHEY, CDR2 SVGAGI, per germline. The CDR3 contains 12 residues. The CDR3 spells CASKGSNYEQYF. The CDR3 region has the DNA TGTGCCAGCAAAGGGTCCAACTACGAGCAGTACTTC.